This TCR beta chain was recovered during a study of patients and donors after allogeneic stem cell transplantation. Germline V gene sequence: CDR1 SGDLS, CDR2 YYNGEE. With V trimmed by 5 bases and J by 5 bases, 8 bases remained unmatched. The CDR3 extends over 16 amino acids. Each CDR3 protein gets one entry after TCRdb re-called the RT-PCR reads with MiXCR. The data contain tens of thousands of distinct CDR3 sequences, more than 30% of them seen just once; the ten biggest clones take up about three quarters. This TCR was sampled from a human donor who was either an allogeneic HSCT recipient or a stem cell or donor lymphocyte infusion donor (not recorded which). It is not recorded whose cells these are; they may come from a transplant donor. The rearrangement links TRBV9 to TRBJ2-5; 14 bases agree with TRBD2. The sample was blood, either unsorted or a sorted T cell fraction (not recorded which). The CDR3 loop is CASSSGLAGGVETQYF. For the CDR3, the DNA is TGTGCCAGCAGTTCTGGACTAGCGGGAGGAGTGGAGACCCAGTACTTC.